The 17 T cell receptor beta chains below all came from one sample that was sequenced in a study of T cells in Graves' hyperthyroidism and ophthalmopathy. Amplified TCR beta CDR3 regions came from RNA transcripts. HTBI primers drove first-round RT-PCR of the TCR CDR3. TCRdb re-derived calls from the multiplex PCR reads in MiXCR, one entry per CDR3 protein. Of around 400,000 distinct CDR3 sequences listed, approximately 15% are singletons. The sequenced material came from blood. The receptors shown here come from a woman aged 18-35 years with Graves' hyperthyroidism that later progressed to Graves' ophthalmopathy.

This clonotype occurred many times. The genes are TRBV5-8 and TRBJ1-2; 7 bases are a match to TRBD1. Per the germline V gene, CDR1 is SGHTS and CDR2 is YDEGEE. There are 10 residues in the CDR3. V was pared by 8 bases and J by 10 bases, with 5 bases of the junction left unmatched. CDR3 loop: CASPGGDYTF. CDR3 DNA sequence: TGTGCCAGTCCAGGGGGTGACTACACCTTC.

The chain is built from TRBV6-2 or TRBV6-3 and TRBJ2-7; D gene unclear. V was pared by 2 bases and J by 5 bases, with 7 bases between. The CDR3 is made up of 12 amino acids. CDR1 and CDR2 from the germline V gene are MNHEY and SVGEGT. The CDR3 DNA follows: TGTGCCAGCAGTTACCCCACCCACGAGCAGTACTTC. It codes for CASSYPTHEQYF.

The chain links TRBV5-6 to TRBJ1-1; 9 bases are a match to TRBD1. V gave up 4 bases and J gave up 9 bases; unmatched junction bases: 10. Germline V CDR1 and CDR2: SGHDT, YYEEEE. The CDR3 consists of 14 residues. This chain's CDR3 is CASSGKGQGVQAFF. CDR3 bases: TGTGCCAGCAGCGGAAAGGGACAGGGAGTCCAAGCTTTCTTT.

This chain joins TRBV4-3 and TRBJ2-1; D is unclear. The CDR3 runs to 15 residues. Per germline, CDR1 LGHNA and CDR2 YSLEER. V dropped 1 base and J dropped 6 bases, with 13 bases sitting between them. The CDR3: CASSQGLPGSNEQFF. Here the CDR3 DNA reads TGCGCCAGCAGCCAAGGACTCCCGGGCAGCAATGAGCAGTTCTTC.

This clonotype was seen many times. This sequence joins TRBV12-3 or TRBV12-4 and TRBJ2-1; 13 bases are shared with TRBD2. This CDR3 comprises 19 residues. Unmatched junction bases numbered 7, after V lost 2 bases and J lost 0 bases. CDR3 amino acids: CASSLPGLAGVGSYNEQFF. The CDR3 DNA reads TGTGCCAGCAGTTTACCAGGACTAGCGGGAGTTGGCTCCTACAATGAGCAGTTCTTC.

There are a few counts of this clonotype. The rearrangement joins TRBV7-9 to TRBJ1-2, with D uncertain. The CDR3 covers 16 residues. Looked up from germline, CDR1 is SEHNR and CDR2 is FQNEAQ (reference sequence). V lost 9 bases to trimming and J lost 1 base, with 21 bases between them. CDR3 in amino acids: CASSGGNPGFNYGYTF. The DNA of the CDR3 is TGTGCCAGTAGTGGCGGAAATCCAGGCTTTAACTATGGCTACACCTTC.

CDR3 sequence reads: CASRGTQNTGELFF. The CDR3 bases are TGTGCCAGCAGGGGAACACAGAACACCGGGGAGCTGTTTTTT. The chain combines TRBV6-1 with TRBJ2-2; D is unclear. V gave up 6 bases and J gave up 1 base, with 9 bases separating them. The CDR3 loop spans 14 amino acids. Germline assignment: CDR1 MNHNS and CDR2 SASEGT.

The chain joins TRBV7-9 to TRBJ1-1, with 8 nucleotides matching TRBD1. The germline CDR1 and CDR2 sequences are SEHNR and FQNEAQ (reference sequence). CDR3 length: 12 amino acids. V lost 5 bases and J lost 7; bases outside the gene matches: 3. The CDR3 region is CASSPGGVEAFF. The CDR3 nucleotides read TGTGCCAGCAGCCCAGGGGGCGTTGAAGCTTTCTTT.

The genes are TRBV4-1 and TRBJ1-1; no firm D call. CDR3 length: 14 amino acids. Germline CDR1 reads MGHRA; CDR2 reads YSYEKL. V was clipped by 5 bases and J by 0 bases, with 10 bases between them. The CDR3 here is CASSVVGMNTEAFF. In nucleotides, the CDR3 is TGCGCCAGCAGCGTGGTGGGCATGAACACTGAAGCTTTCTTT.

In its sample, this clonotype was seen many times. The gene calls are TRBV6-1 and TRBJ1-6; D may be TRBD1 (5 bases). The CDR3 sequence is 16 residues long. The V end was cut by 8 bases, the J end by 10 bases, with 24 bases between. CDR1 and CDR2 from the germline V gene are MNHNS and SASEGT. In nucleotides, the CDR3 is TGTGCCAGCCTACCCGGGACCGGCACGGGGGGGTCACCCCTCCACTTT. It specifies CASLPGTGTGGSPLHF.

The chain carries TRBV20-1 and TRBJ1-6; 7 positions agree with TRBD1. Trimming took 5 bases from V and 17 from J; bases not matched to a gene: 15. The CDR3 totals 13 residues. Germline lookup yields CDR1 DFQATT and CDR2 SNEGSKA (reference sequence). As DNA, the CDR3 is TGCAGTGCTCCGGACAGGTGGAACGGAGGAGTCCACTTT. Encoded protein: CSAPDRWNGGVHF.

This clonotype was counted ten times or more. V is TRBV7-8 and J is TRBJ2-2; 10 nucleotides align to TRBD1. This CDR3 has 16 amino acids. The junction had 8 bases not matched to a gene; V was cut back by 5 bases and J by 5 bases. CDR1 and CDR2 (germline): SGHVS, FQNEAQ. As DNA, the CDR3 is TGTGCCAGCAGCCTTAGGACAGGGGGGGGGACCGGGGAGCTGTTTTTT. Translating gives CASSLRTGGGTGELFF.

CDR3 residues: CASSFSVRTSGFTGELFF. For the CDR3, the DNA is TGTGCCAGCAGCTTTTCGGTTCGGACTAGCGGGTTCACCGGGGAGCTGTTTTTT. The chain employs TRBV7-9 and TRBJ2-2, with 11 bases fitting TRBD2. The germline CDR1 and CDR2 sequences are SEHNR and FQNEAQ (reference sequence). V lost 3 bases to trimming and J lost 4 bases; unmatched junction nucleotides: 10. The CDR3 length is 18 residues.

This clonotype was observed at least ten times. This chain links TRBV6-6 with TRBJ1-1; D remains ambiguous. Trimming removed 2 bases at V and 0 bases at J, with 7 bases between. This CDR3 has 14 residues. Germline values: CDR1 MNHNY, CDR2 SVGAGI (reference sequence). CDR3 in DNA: TGTGCCAGCAGTTACGGATGGATGAACACTGAAGCTTTCTTT. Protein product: CASSYGWMNTEAFF.

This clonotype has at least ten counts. The CDR3 DNA reads TGTGCCAGCAGTCTCCTCCCCGAGCGAGGTCAGCCCCAGCATTTT. It codes for CASSLLPERGQPQHF. The chain couples TRBV28 to TRBJ1-5; D not certain. CDR1 is MDHEN, CDR2 SYDVKM, per germline. V dropped 5 bases and J dropped 6 bases, with 17 bases sitting between them. The CDR3 length is 15 residues.

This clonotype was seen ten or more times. CDR3 DNA sequence: TGCAGTGCTTGGACAGGGGACGACTACGAGCAGTACTTC. Protein product: CSAWTGDDYEQYF. This sequence joins TRBV20-1 and TRBJ2-7, with 9 bases fitting TRBD1. J gave up 3 bases and V 5 bases, and 5 bases lay outside the gene matches. The CDR3 runs 13 residues. Germline loops: CDR1 DFQATT, CDR2 SNEGSKA (reference sequence).

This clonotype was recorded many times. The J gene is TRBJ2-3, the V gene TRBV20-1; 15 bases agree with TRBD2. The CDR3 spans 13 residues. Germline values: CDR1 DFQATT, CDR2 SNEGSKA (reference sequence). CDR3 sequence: CSGLAGGPGTQYF. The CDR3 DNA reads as TGCAGCGGACTAGCGGGAGGGCCGGGTACGCAGTATTTT.